This is a list of T cell receptor beta chains from one sample in a study of early T cells in non-severe SARS-CoV-2 infection. TCRdb analysed the 5' RACE reads with MiXCR anew, one entry per CDR3 protein. This sample yields 80,000 to 95,000 distinct CDR3 sequences, of which around a sixth are seen a single time; about 5% belongs to the top ten. This sample comprised whole blood, obtained at baseline. These receptors were taken from an adult who was a healthcare worker with PCR-confirmed SARS-CoV-2 infection or an uninfected control (not recorded which). The CDR3 runs from the conserved cysteine through the conserved F or W. Each record gives: CDR3 protein, clone size, V gene, J gene. Clone size appears in some rows only: once, few, many, or a class for an expanded clone.

cdr3_aa: CASSPRAGALGGELFF; clone_size: few; v_call: TRBV27; j_call: TRBJ2-2
cdr3_aa: CASSLNRVNTEAFF; clone_size: many; v_call: TRBV28; j_call: TRBJ1-1
cdr3_aa: CASSRDRGHNTEAFF; clone_size: few; v_call: TRBV14; j_call: TRBJ1-1
cdr3_aa: CASSQGTGAFF; clone_size: .; v_call: TRBV3-1; j_call: TRBJ1-1
cdr3_aa: CASSYHTDTQYF; clone_size: few; v_call: TRBV2; j_call: TRBJ2-3
cdr3_aa: CATSSARSGTTSYEQYF; clone_size: .; v_call: TRBV15; j_call: TRBJ2-7
cdr3_aa: CASSREEGMNTEAFF; clone_size: .; v_call: TRBV3-1; j_call: TRBJ1-1
cdr3_aa: CASRENQGRDSPLHF; clone_size: .; v_call: TRBV28; j_call: TRBJ1-6
cdr3_aa: CASSLYRGGTGELFF; clone_size: few; v_call: TRBV5-8; j_call: TRBJ2-2
cdr3_aa: CASSLVGTIYF; clone_size: .; v_call: TRBV11-2; j_call: TRBJ1-3
cdr3_aa: CASSFRGPVYEQYF; clone_size: .; v_call: TRBV5-1; j_call: TRBJ2-7
cdr3_aa: CASTVTGMRTEAFF; clone_size: .; v_call: TRBV19; j_call: TRBJ1-1
cdr3_aa: CASSELGSETQYF; clone_size: .; v_call: TRBV2; j_call: TRBJ2-5
cdr3_aa: CASSWTRGKETQYF; clone_size: .; v_call: TRBV21-1; j_call: TRBJ2-5
cdr3_aa: CATSTVLAGGSTDTQYF; clone_size: few; v_call: TRBV15; j_call: TRBJ2-3
cdr3_aa: CASSLGPDEQFF; clone_size: few; v_call: TRBV28; j_call: TRBJ2-1
cdr3_aa: CASSLVRLAGAGEQFF; clone_size: few; v_call: TRBV7-9; j_call: TRBJ2-1
cdr3_aa: CASSPGTDLYGYTF; clone_size: many; v_call: TRBV18; j_call: TRBJ1-2
cdr3_aa: CASAKDRRTTNEKLFF; clone_size: few; v_call: TRBV5-1; j_call: TRBJ1-4
cdr3_aa: CASSSGYRQETQYF; clone_size: few; v_call: TRBV6-5; j_call: TRBJ2-5
cdr3_aa: CASRTRELNEQFF; clone_size: .; v_call: TRBV28; j_call: TRBJ2-1
cdr3_aa: CASSSYEQYF; clone_size: many; v_call: TRBV2; j_call: TRBJ2-7
cdr3_aa: CASSSGTAGSPLHF; clone_size: .; v_call: TRBV27; j_call: TRBJ1-6
cdr3_aa: CATSEGRGYTDTQYF; clone_size: many; v_call: TRBV24-1; j_call: TRBJ2-3
cdr3_aa: CASSPHAGSTDTQYF; clone_size: .; v_call: TRBV3-1; j_call: TRBJ2-3
cdr3_aa: CATSRDLGMPYNEQFF; clone_size: many; v_call: TRBV15; j_call: TRBJ2-1
cdr3_aa: CASTHRTQNTGELFF; clone_size: few; v_call: TRBV6-2/TRBV6-3; j_call: TRBJ2-2
cdr3_aa: CASSPSMGGAVYNEQFF; clone_size: .; v_call: TRBV27; j_call: TRBJ2-1